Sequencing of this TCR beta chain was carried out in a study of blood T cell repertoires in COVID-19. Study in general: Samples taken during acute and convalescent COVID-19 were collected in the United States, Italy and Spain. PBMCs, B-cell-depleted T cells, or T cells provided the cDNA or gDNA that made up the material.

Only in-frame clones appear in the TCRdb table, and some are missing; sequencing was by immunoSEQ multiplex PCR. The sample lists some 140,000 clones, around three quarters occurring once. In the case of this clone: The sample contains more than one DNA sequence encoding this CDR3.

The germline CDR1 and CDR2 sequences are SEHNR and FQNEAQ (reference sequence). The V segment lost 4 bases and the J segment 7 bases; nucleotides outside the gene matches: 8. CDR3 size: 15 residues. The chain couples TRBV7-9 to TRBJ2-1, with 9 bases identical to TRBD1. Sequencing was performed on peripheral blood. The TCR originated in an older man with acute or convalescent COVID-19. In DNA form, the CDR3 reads TGTGCCAGCAGCTCCCCGGGACAGGGAGGGAATGAGCAGTTCTTC. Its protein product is CASSSPGQGGNEQFF.